These 23 T cell receptor beta chains originate from one sample sequenced in a study of identical twins. TCRdb passed the 5' RACE reads through MiXCR, listing each CDR3 protein once. The sample contains hundreds of thousands of distinct CDR3 sequences, 9% to 15% of which appear only once. The data were also submitted as part of a second study, on yellow fever vaccine responses in identical twins.

The sample was PBMCs. These receptors originate from a woman aged 18-30 years in good health.

This clonotype showed up many times. The rearrangement uses TRBV10-2 and TRBJ2-7; 9 bases are shared with TRBD1. There are 14 residues in the CDR3. Trimming removed 7 bases from V and 2 bases from J; junction bases left unmatched: 6. Per the germline V gene, CDR1 is WSHSY and CDR2 is SAAADI. CDR3 loop: CASTPGQGTYEQYF. CDR3 nucleotide sequence: TGCGCCAGCACACCGGGACAGGGAACCTACGAGCAGTACTTC.

This chain joins TRBV18 and TRBJ2-3; 9 bases align to TRBD2. V was pared by 6 bases and J by 8 bases, with 18 bases of the junction left unmatched. Germline V gives CDR1 KGHSH, CDR2 LQKENI. CDR3 size: 17 residues. The CDR3 loop reads CASSPIRRGRGTGTQYF. The CDR3 DNA reads as TGTGCCAGCTCGCCAATTCGGCGCGGGAGGGGCACCGGTACGCAGTATTTT.

This sequence joins TRBV19 and TRBJ2-5; 7 bases line up with TRBD2. The CDR3 is 14 residues long. The germline V gene has CDR1 LNHDA and CDR2 SQIVND (reference sequence). The J segment lost 5 bases and the V segment lost 9 bases, leaving 12 bases of the junction unmatched. The CDR3 protein is CASRPRREMETQYF. The DNA of the CDR3 is TGTGCCAGCCGACCAAGGCGGGAGATGGAGACCCAGTACTTC. The full variable domain, with the rest looked up from reference TRBV19 and TRBJ2-5, is DGGITQSPKYLFRKEGQNVTLSCEQNLNHDAMYWYRQDPGQGLRLIYYSQIVNDFQKGDIAEGYSVSREKKESFPLTVTSAQKNPTAFYLCASRPRREMETQYFGPGTRLLVL.

There are a few counts of this clonotype. The J gene is TRBJ2-7, the V gene TRBV18; possible D gene TRBD1, 5 bases. V lost 5 bases and J 6 bases, leaving 14 bases between the germline ends. From germline, CDR1 is KGHSH and CDR2 LQKENI. The CDR3 is 13 amino acids. The CDR3, as DNA: TGTGCCAGCTCAGCAGATCAGGGCCGCGAGCAGTACGTC. Amino acids: CASSADQGREQYV.

This clonotype was detected ten times or more. The chain carries TRBV5-1 and TRBJ1-1, with a weak D call TRBD1 (6 bases). The germline V and J ends were trimmed by 1 base and 1 base, with 8 bases remaining between them. CDR1 and CDR2 from the germline V gene are SGHRS and YFSETQ. The CDR3 has 14 amino acids. The CDR3 DNA follows: TGCGCCAGCAGCTTGATACAGGGGAACACTGAAGCTTTCTTT. It translates to CASSLIQGNTEAFF.

This clonotype was seen repeatedly, ten times or more. V usage is TRBV4-1 and J usage is TRBJ1-1; unclear D gene. Trimming took 1 base from V and 2 from J, leaving 11 bases between them. The CDR3 covers 15 residues. Germline assignment: CDR1 MGHRA and CDR2 YSYEKL. CDR3 amino acids: CASSQGQTANTEAFF. The CDR3 bases are TGCGCCAGCAGCCAAGGACAAACAGCAAACACTGAAGCTTTCTTT.

This clonotype was picked up a small number of times. This rearrangement joins TRBV5-6 to TRBJ2-2; D uncertain. Trimming shortened V by 0 bases and J by 1 base, and 13 bases separated the two germline ends. The CDR3 covers 17 residues. Germline CDR1 and CDR2: SGHDT and YYEEEE. CDR3 sequence reads: CASSLEISQMNTGELFF. As DNA, the CDR3 is TGTGCCAGCAGCTTGGAAATTTCACAGATGAACACCGGGGAGCTGTTTTTT.

This clonotype has ten or more counts. V gene TRBV20-1 combines with J gene TRBJ1-5, with TRBD1 matching 9 bases. The CDR3 spans 15 residues. Trimming removed 4 bases from V and 5 bases from J; junction bases left unmatched: 9. CDR1 is DFQATT, CDR2 SNEGSKA, per germline (reference sequence). The CDR3 nucleotides are TGCAGTGCTACACAGGGGGCGGGGGACCATCAGCCCCAGCATTTT. Encoded protein: CSATQGAGDHQPQHF.

The table lists this clonotype with a few counts. The chain is built from TRBV5-1 and TRBJ2-1; TRBD1 matches 9 bases. Germline CDR1 reads SGHRS; CDR2 reads YFSETQ. This CDR3 comprises 15 residues. Trimming cost V 0 bases and J 12 bases; bases outside gene matches: 10. CDR3 nucleotide sequence: TGCGCCAGCAGCTTGGTAGGGACAGGGAGCGCGGGGCAGTTCTTC. As protein: CASSLVGTGSAGQFF.

About this clonotype: The DNA is left out, because the CDR3 cannot be placed on it with certainty; the CDR3 is given as TCRdb lists it. This chain uses TRBV2 with TRBJ2-5. The CDR3 spans 13 amino acids, including both terminal residues. Germline V gives CDR1 SNHLY, CDR2 FYNNEI. The CDR3 loop is CASSEGAILAQYF.

This clonotype was observed a handful of times. The chain couples TRBV6-5 to TRBJ1-1; D gene ambiguous. The CDR3 has 14 amino acids. Deletions cut 0 bases from V and 1 base from J, with 6 bases between. CDR1 is MNHEY, CDR2 SVGAGI, per germline. The CDR3 loop is CASSYSQANTEAFF. Written as DNA, the CDR3 is TGTGCCAGCAGTTACTCTCAGGCGAACACTGAAGCTTTCTTT.

This chain uses TRBV14 with TRBJ1-3; 10 bases are a match to TRBD1. The CDR3 has 17 amino acids. V lost 1 base and J lost 1; bases outside the gene matches: 4. In germline, CDR1 is SGHDN, CDR2 FVKESK. Here the CDR3 reads CASSQAGTGDSGNTIYF. For the CDR3, the DNA is TGTGCCAGCAGCCAAGCCGGGACAGGGGATTCTGGAAACACCATATATTTT.

This clonotype was detected only a few times. This chain joins TRBV5-6 and TRBJ2-2; TRBD2 agrees at 7 bases. V shed 4 bases and J 5 bases; nucleotides not matched to a gene: 8. This CDR3 comprises 15 residues. Germline assignment: CDR1 SGHDT and CDR2 YYEEEE. CDR3 residues: CASSPGLKWTGELFF. For the CDR3, the DNA is TGTGCCAGCAGCCCGGGACTAAAATGGACCGGGGAGCTGTTTTTT.

The V gene is TRBV12-3 or TRBV12-4, the J gene TRBJ1-1, with 7 positions matching TRBD1. V lost 0 bases, J lost 11 bases, and 15 bases stayed unmatched. This CDR3 has 16 amino acids. The DNA of the CDR3 is TGTGCCAGCAGTTTAGCGACAGGGTTCTACCCTTTGCGGGCTTTCTTT. Translated, it gives CASSLATGFYPLRAFF.

This clonotype was recorded a few times. The J gene is TRBJ2-1, the V gene TRBV12-3 or TRBV12-4; 8 bases are shared with TRBD1. The CDR3 runs 16 residues. The trim removed 4 bases at V and 8 bases at J, leaving 13 bases unmatched. The CDR3 is CASSSTSRTGRDEQFF. The CDR3 DNA reads as TGTGCCAGCAGTTCTACTTCCAGGACAGGGCGAGATGAGCAGTTCTTC.

This clonotype was found a few times. CDR3 DNA: TGTGCCAGCAGGGGAGGGACGCGCCGTTCACCCCTCCACTTT. Translation gives CASRGGTRRSPLHF. The rearrangement joins TRBV2 to TRBJ1-6, with a possible D match to TRBD1 (5 bases). Deletions cut 6 bases from V and 9 bases from J, with 15 bases between. The CDR3 is 14 amino acids. Germline-derived CDR1 and CDR2 are SNHLY and FYNNEI.

This clonotype occurred a few times. The rearrangement joins TRBV20-1 to TRBJ2-1; TRBD1 matches at 9 bases. J lost 2 bases, V lost 2 bases, and 10 bases had no gene match. This CDR3 has 17 amino acids. CDR1 is DFQATT and CDR2 is SNEGSKA in the germline V gene (reference sequence). The CDR3 DNA reads as TGCAGTGCTAGACACAGGGGGCGCGGGTCCGCCTACAATGAGCAGTTCTTC. Translating gives CSARHRGRGSAYNEQFF.

The sample holds a few counts of this clonotype. The chain carries TRBV15 and TRBJ2-1; D may be TRBD1 or TRBD2 (5 bases each). CDR1 is LNHNV and CDR2 is YYDKDF in the germline V gene (reference sequence). Trimming stripped 0 bases from V and 9 bases from J, with 9 bases between. The CDR3 loop spans 13 amino acids. DNA of the CDR3: TGTGCCACCAGCAGAGATATTGGGGGTGAGCAGTTCTTC. Amino acid sequence: CATSRDIGGEQFF.

Concerning this clonotype: An end of the junction differs from the germline gene, which may be a read error. J is TRBJ2-1 and V is TRBV20-1, with 10 bases identical to TRBD2. The CDR3 extends over 17 amino acids. The germline V gene encodes CDR1 DFQATT and CDR2 SNEGSKA (reference sequence). The CDR3 spells CCAREGGSGRLNNEQFF. The CDR3 bases are TGCTGTGCTAGAGAGGGGGGTAGCGGGAGGCTAAACAATGAGCAGTTCTTC.

The rearrangement links TRBV6-5 to TRBJ2-1; D is perhaps TRBD1 (6 bases). V shed 2 bases and J shed 7 bases, with 12 bases lying between them. Germline V gene data show CDR1 as MNHEY and CDR2 as SVGAGI. CDR3 length: 14 residues. This chain's CDR3 is CASSYPHGQNEQFF. The CDR3 DNA is TGTGCCAGCAGTTACCCCCACGGACAGAATGAGCAGTTCTTC.

The CDR3 bases are TGTGCCAGCAGCTTTAGATCAGGGACGGCTAACACTGAAGCTTTCTTT. As protein: CASSFRSGTANTEAFF. The chain couples TRBV5-5 to TRBJ1-1; a possible D gene is TRBD1 (5 bases). This CDR3 spans 16 amino acids. Trimming removed 2 bases from V and 2 bases from J, with 16 bases in between. Per germline, CDR1 SGHKS and CDR2 YYEKEE (reference sequence).

This clonotype has a handful of counts. This rearrangement joins TRBV7-9 to TRBJ2-1; a possible D gene is TRBD1 (6 bases). The V end lost 1 base, the J end lost 12 bases, and 16 bases lay between the germline ends. CDR3 length: 14 amino acids. Germline CDR1 and CDR2: SEHNR and FQNEAQ (reference sequence). The DNA of the CDR3 is TGTGCCAGCAGCTTAGGGGGGCAGGGGACAATGCAGTTCTTC. Protein sequence: CASSLGGQGTMQFF.

This clonotype has just a few counts. The chain couples TRBV5-4 to TRBJ2-1; 9 bases match TRBD2. The CDR3 loop spans 17 amino acids. The J segment lost 5 bases and the V segment lost 2 bases, leaving 11 bases of the junction unmatched. The germline CDR1 and CDR2 sequences are SGHNT and YYREEE (reference sequence). Here the CDR3 reads CASSLAESGGFHNEQFF. As DNA, the CDR3 is TGTGCCAGCAGCTTAGCAGAAAGCGGGGGGTTCCACAATGAGCAGTTCTTC.